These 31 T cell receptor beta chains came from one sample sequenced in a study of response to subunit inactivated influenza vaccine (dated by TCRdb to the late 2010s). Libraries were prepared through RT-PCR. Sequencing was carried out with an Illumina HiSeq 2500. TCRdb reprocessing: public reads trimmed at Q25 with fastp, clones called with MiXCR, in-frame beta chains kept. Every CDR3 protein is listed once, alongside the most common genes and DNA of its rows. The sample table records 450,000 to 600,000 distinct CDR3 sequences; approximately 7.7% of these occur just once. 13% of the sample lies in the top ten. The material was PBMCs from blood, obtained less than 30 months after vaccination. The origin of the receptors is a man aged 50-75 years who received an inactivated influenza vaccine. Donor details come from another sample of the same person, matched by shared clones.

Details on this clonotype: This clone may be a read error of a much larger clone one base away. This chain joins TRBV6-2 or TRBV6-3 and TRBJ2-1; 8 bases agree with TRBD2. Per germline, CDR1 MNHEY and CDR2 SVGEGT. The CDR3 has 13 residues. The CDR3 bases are TGTGCCGGCAGTACTAGCGGAATCAATGAGCAGTTCTTC. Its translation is CAGSTSGINEQFF.

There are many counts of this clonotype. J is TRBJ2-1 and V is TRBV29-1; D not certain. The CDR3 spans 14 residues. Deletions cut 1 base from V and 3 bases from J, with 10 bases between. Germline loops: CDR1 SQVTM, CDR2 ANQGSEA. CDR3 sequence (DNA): TGCAGCGTTGAAGGAGAAAGGCTCTACAATGAGCAGTTCTTC. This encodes CSVEGERLYNEQFF.

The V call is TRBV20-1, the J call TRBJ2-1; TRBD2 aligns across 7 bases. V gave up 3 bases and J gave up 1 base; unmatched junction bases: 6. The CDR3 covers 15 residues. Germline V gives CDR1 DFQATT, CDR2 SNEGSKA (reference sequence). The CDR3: CSASRIGRSYNEQFF. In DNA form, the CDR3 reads TGCAGTGCTAGTAGGATCGGGAGGTCCTACAATGAGCAGTTCTTC.

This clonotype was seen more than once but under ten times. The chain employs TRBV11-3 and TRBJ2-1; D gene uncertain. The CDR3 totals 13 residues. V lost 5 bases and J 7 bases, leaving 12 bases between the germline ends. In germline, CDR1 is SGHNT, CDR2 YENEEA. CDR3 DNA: TGTGCCAGCAGCAGTGGATCGAGAAATGAGCAGTTCTTC. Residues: CASSSGSRNEQFF.

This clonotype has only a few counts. For the CDR3, the DNA is TGTGCCATCAGTCCCGGGGACTACGAGCAGTACTTC. Translating gives CAISPGDYEQYF. The rearrangement uses TRBV10-3 and TRBJ2-7, with D tentatively TRBD2 (5 bases). Trimming shortened V by 5 bases and J by 3 bases, and 8 bases separated the two germline ends. The CDR3 sequence is 12 residues long. Germline V gene data show CDR1 as ENHRY and CDR2 as SYGVKD.

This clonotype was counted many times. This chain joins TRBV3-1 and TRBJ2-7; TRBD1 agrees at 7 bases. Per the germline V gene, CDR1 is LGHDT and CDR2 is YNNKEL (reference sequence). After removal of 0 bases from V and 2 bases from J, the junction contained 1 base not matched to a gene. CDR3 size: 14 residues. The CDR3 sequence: CASSQDTGAYEQYF. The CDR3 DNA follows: TGTGCCAGCAGCCAAGATACAGGGGCCTACGAGCAGTACTTC.

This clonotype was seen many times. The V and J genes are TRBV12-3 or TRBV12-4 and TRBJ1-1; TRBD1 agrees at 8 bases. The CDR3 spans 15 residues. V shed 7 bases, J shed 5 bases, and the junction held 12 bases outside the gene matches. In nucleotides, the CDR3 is TGTGCCAGCACCCCCCTGACAGGGGCGAAGACTGAAGCTTTCTTT. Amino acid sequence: CASTPLTGAKTEAFF.

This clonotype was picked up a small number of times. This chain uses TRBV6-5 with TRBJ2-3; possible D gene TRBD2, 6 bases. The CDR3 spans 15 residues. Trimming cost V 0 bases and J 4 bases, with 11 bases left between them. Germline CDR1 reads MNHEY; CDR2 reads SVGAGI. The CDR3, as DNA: TGTGCCAGCAGTTACTCTCGGGAGTTCCCAGATACGCAGTATTTT. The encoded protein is CASSYSREFPDTQYF.

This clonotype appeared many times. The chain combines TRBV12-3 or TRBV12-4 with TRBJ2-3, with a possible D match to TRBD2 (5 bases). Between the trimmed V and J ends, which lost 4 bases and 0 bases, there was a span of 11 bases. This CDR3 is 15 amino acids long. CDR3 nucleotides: TGTGCCAGCAGTTCCCGGGAATATAGCACAGATACGCAGTATTTT. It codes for CASSSREYSTDTQYF.

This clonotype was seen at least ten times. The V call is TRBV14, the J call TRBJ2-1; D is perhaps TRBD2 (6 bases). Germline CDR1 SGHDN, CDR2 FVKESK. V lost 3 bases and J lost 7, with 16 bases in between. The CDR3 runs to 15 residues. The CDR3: CASSQRDRQSNEQFF. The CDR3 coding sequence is TGTGCCAGCAGCCAGCGGGATCGACAATCGAATGAGCAGTTCTTC.

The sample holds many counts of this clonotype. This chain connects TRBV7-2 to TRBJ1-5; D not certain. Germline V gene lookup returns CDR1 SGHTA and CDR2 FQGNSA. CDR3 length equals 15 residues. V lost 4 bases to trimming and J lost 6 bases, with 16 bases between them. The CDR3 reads CASSSRGGERQPQHF. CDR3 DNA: TGTGCCAGCAGCTCCCGGGGAGGTGAACGTCAGCCCCAGCATTTT.

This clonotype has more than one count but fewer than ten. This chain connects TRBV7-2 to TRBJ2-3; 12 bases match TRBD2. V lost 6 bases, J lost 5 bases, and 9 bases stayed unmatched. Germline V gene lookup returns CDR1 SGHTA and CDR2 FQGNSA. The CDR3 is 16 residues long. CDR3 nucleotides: TGTGCCAGCAGATTTTTAGGACTAGCGGGAAGAGATACGCAGTATTTT. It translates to CASRFLGLAGRDTQYF.

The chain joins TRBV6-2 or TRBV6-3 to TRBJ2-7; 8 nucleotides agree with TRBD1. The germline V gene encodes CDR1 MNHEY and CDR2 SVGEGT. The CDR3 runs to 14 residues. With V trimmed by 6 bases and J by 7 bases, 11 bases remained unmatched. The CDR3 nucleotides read TGTGCCAGCAGCCAAATTGGACAGGGCCGGGAGCAGTACTTC. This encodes CASSQIGQGREQYF.

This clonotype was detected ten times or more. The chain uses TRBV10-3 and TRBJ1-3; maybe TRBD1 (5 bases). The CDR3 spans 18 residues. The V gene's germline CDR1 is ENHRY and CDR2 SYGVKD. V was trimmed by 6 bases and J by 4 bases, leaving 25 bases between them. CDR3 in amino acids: CAIRTTGQHNAGGNTIYF. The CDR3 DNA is TGTGCCATCAGGACAACGGGGCAGCATAATGCTGGGGGAAACACCATATATTTT.

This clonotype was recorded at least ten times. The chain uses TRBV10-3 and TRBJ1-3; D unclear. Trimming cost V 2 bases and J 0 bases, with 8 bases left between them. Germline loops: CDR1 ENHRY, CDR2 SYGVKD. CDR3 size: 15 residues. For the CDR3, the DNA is TGTGCCATCAGTGAGATGGGTCTCTCTGGAAACACCATATATTTT. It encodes CAISEMGLSGNTIYF.

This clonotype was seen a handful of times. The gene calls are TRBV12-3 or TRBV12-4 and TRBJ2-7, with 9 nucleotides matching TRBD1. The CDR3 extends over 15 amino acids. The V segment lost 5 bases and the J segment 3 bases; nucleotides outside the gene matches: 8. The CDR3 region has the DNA TGTGCCAGCAGTCCCCGGGACAGGGTTTTCTACGAGCAGTACTTC. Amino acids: CASSPRDRVFYEQYF.

For the CDR3, the DNA is TGTGCCAGCAGCGTAGGGTGGGGGGCGAACACTGAAGCTTTCTTT. Amino acid sequence: CASSVGWGANTEAFF. This chain connects TRBV9 to TRBJ1-1; maybe TRBD1 (6 bases). Trimming shortened V by 0 bases and J by 1 base, and 10 bases separated the two germline ends. CDR1 is SGDLS, CDR2 YYNGEE, per germline. CDR3 length: 15 amino acids. Full variable domain (rest looked up from reference TRBV9 and TRBJ1-1): DSGVTQTPKHLITATGQRVTLRCSPRSGDLSVYWYQQSLDQGLQFLIQYYNGEERAKGNILERFSAQQFPDLHSELNLSSLELGDSALYFCASSVGWGANTEAFFGQGTRLTVV.

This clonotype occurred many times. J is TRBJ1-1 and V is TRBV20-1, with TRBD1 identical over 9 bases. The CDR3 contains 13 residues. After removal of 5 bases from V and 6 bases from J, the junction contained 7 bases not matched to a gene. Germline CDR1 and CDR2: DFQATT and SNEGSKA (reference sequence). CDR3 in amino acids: CSAGKGQGSEAFF. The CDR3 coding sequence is TGCAGTGCTGGGAAGGGACAGGGCTCTGAAGCTTTCTTT.

CDR3 DNA: TGTGCCAGCAGCAAAGCACCGGGACAGGGTTTAACACCCCTCCACTTT. Protein product: CASSKAPGQGLTPLHF. This sequence joins TRBV21-1 and TRBJ1-6; the table's D call, TRBD1, has no DNA check behind it. TRBV21-1 is tagged as a pseudogene. This CDR3 is 16 amino acids long.

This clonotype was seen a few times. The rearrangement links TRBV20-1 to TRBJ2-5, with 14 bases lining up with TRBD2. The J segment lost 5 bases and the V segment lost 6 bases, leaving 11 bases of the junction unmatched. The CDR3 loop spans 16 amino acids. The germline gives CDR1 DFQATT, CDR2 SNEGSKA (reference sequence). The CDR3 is CSASGTSGRRGETQYF. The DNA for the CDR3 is TGCAGTGCCTCCGGGACTAGCGGGAGAAGGGGGGAGACCCAGTACTTC.

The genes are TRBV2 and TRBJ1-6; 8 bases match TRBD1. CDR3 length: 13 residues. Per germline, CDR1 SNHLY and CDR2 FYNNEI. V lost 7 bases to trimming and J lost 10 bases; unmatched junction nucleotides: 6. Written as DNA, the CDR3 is TGTGCCAGCACGCGGGACAGGTCCTCACCCCTCCACTTT. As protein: CASTRDRSSPLHF.

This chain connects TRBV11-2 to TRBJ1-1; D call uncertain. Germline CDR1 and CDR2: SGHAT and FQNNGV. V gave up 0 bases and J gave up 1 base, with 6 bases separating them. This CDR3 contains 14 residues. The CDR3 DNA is TGTGCCAGCAGCTTAGATCTTGCGAACACTGAAGCTTTCTTT. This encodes CASSLDLANTEAFF.

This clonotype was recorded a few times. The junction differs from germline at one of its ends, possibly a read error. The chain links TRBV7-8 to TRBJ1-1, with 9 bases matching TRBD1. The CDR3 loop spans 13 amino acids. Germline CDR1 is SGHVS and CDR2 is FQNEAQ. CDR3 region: CASSVAGQGSAFF. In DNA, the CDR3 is TGTGCCAGCAGCGTAGCGGGACAGGGCTCGGCTTTCTTT.

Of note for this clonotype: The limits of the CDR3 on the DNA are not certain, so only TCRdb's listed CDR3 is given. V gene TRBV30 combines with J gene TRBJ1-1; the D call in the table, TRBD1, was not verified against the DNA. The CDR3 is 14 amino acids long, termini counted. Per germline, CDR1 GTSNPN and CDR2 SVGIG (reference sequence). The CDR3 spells CAWSVGQGAEYDFF.

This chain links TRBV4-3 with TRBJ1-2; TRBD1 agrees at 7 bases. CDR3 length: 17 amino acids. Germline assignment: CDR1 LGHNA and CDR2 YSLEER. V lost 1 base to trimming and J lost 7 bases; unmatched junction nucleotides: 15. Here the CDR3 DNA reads TGCGCCAGCAGCCAAGGGCCCGGGGTCCAGTCAGGGGGTGGCTACACCTTC. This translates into CASSQGPGVQSGGGYTF.

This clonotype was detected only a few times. CDR3 bases: TGTGCCAGCAGCCAAGAGGGAGGGGTCTACAATGAGCAGTTCTTC. Translation gives CASSQEGGVYNEQFF. This rearrangement joins TRBV4-2 to TRBJ2-1; 7 bases match TRBD2. Per the germline V gene, CDR1 is LGHNA and CDR2 is YNFKEQ. This CDR3 spans 15 amino acids. J gave up 3 bases and V 0 bases, and 2 bases lay outside the gene matches.

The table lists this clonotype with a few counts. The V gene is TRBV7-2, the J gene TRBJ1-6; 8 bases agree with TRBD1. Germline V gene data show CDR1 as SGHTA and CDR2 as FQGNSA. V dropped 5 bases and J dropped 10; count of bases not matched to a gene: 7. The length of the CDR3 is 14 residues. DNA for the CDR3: TGTGCCAGCAGCCGGACAGGGATAGGCTCACCCCTCCACTTT. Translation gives CASSRTGIGSPLHF.

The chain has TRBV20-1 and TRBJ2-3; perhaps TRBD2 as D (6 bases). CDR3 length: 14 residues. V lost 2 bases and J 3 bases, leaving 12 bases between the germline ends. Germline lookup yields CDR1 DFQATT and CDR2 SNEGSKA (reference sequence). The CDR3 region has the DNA TGCAGTGCTAGATTGCGTGGGGGGACAGATACGCAGTATTTT. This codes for CSARLRGGTDTQYF.

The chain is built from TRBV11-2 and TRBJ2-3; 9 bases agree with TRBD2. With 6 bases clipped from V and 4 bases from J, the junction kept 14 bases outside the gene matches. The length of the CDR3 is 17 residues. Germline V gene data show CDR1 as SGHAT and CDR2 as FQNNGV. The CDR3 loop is CASRRGDLAGRSDTQYF. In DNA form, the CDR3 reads TGTGCCAGCAGACGTGGGGACCTAGCGGGACGATCAGATACGCAGTATTTT.

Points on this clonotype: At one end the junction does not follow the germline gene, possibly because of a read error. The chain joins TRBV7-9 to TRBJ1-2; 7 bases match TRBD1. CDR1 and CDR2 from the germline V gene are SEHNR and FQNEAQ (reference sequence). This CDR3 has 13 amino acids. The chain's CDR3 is CASSHDRVWGYIF. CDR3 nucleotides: TGTGCCAGCAGCCATGACAGGGTTTGGGGCTACATCTTC.

CDR3 residues: CSIRTDFNEQFF. In DNA form, the CDR3 reads TGCAGCATTCGGACGGACTTCAATGAGCAGTTCTTC. The chain links TRBV29-1 to TRBJ2-1; tentative D call: TRBD2 (5 bases). The CDR3 runs 12 residues. Trimming cost V 8 bases and J 6 bases, with 14 bases left between them. CDR1 is SQVTM and CDR2 is ANQGSEA in the germline V gene.